Listed below are T cell receptor beta chains from one sample, sequenced in a study of shared T cell receptors in the human thymus. Here immunoSEQ multiplex PCR was the method, and the copy in TCRdb shows in-frame clones only, minus some. The data show hundreds of thousands of clones, 95% seen once. The material sequenced was thymocytes. The source is a human donor. Each CDR3 is given with its conserved first and last residue. Each record gives: J gene, D gene, clone size, V gene, CDR3 DNA, CDR3 protein. The D gene is left open where the match is weak. Clone size is given for some rows only: seen once, a few or many times, or a class if the clone is expanded.

>TRBJ2-1|-|once|TRBV6-5
TGTGCCAGCAGTCGTTGGCTGAGCTCCTACAATGAGCAGTTCTTC
CASSRWLSSYNEQFF
>TRBJ2-2|TRBD2|-|TRBV19
TGTGCCAGTAGTGCGAGACTAGCGGGAGGTTCAGGGGAGCTGTTTTTT
CASSARLAGGSGELFF
>TRBJ2-3|TRBD2|-|TRBV13
TGTGCCAGCAGCCCCCCTGAGGAGCGGGAGGGGTCCCGCACAGATACGCAGTATTTT
CASSPPEEREGSRTDTQYF
>TRBJ2-1|TRBD2|-|TRBV25-1
TGTGCCAGCAGCCGAAGGCTGGCGGGAGGGCCGGGAGTGGATGAGCAGTTCTTC
CASSRRLAGGPGVDEQFF
>TRBJ1-3|-|-|TRBV11-3
TGTGCCAGCAGCAGTGGGAGGAATGGAAACACCATATATTTT
CASSSGRNGNTIYF
>TRBJ2-7|-|few|TRBV18
TGTGCCAGCTCACGGGACGGCATCTACGAGCAGTACTTC
CASSRDGIYEQYF
>TRBJ1-1|-|-|TRBV14
TGTGCCAGCAGCCAATTACGGACAGTGCCCTTTAACACTGAAGCTTTCTTT
CASSQLRTVPFNTEAFF
>TRBJ1-4|-|-|TRBV9
TGTGCCAGCAGCACCCACGGCTATGCAACTAATGAAAAACTGTTTTTT
CASSTHGYATNEKLFF
>TRBJ1-1|-|-|TRBV25-1
TGTGCCAGCAGTGGGACTGAGCGGTTCGACGGTACTGAAGCTTTCTTT
CASSGTERFDGTEAFF
>TRBJ2-1|-|-|TRBV5-1
TGCGCCAGGGGAATGGGGGAGGAGAATTACAATGAGCAGTTCTTC
CARGMGEENYNEQFF
>TRBJ2-1|TRBD2|-|TRBV30
TGTGCCTGGAGTGCGGGTAGCGGGAGCTACGATGAGCAGTTCTTC
CAWSAGSGSYDEQFF
>TRBJ2-7|-|-|TRBV20-1
TGCAGTGCTAGAGATCTCAGGCAGTACTTC
CSARDLRQYF
>TRBJ2-7|TRBD1|-|TRBV27
TGTGCCAGTACCCCGGGACAGAGGATGTCCCACGAGCAGTACTTC
CASTPGQRMSHEQYF
>TRBJ2-7|-|-|TRBV28
TGTGCCAGCAGTTTACTAGTCTACGAGCAGTACTTC
CASSLLVYEQYF
>TRBJ2-2|TRBD2|-|TRBV10-3
TGTGCCATCAGTCGTAGCGGGAGGGCCGGGGAGCTGTTTTTT
CAISRSGRAGELFF
>TRBJ2-5|-|-|TRBV7-5
TGTGTCAGAAGCTTAGCTGGACTCTTAGCGGGAGGGCCCCCACGGGAGACCCAGTACTTC
CVRSLAGLLAGGPPRETQYF
>TRBJ1-1|-|-|TRBV5-1
TGCGCCAGCAGCCCAGATGTCCCCGGCGGGACTGAAGCTTTCTTT
CASSPDVPGGTEAFF
>TRBJ2-5|TRBD2|-|TRBV10-1
TGCGCCAGCAGTAGTAGCGGGAGGGAAGGGGAAGAGACCCAGTACTTC
CASSSSGREGEETQYF
>TRBJ2-3|TRBD2|-|TRBV9
TGTGCCAGCAGCGTGGTCACTAGCGGGAAAGGTAAATTCAGCACAGATACGCAGTATTTT
CASSVVTSGKGKFSTDTQYF
>TRBJ2-5|-|-|TRBV9
TGTGCCAGCAGCGTAGGAGTGCTAGCAGAGTACCAAGAGACCCAGTACTTC
CASSVGVLAEYQETQYF
>TRBJ2-5|-|-|TRBV5-1
TGCGCCAGCAGCCCCACGTACCAAGAGACCCAGTACTTC
CASSPTYQETQYF
>TRBJ2-1|-|-|TRBV30
TGTGCCTGGGTCGGCCGAAGCGGGCCCACCTACAATGAGCAGTTCTTC
CAWVGRSGPTYNEQFF
>TRBJ2-3|TRBD2|-|TRBV14
TGTGCCAGCAGCCAAGAACTCCTCACACTAGCGGGAGCAATGGATACGCAGTATTTT
CASSQELLTLAGAMDTQYF
>TRBJ1-6|TRBD1|-|TRBV2
TGTGCCAGCAGAGAGACAGGGAATAATTCACCCCTCCACTTT
CASRETGNNSPLHF
>TRBJ2-7|-|-|TRBV7-2
TGTGCCAGCAGCTTAGGGGCCGGGCCCTATGTGGCCTACGAGCAGTACTTC
CASSLGAGPYVAYEQYF
>TRBJ2-7|-|-|TRBV20-1
TGCAGTGCTTCTCTCTCCTACGAGCAGTACTTC
CSASLSYEQYF
>TRBJ2-3|TRBD2|-|TRBV7-3
TGTGCCAGCAGCTTGGGACTAGCGGGAGGCACAGATACGCAGTATTTT
CASSLGLAGGTDTQYF
>TRBJ2-4|-|-|TRBV18
TGTGCCAGCTCACCCATCTCGGGGCAGGGATCGAACATTCAGTACTTC
CASSPISGQGSNIQYF
>TRBJ2-1|-|-|TRBV27
TGTGCCAGCAAAGGGGTCGATGAGCAGTTCTTC
CASKGVDEQFF
>TRBJ1-1|-|few|TRBV30
TGTGCCTGGATGCCGGGGCTTGAAGCTTTCTTT
CAWMPGLEAFF
>TRBJ1-1|-|-|TRBV27
TGTGCCAGCACCCCCAAGGCGAGGGCCCCCATGAACACTGAAGCTTTCTTT
CASTPKARAPMNTEAFF
>TRBJ2-1|TRBD2|-|TRBV18
TGTGCCAGCTCACAACATAGGACTAGCGGGAGGCCCGTCGAGTTCTTC
CASSQHRTSGRPVEFF
>TRBJ2-3|TRBD2|-|TRBV10-1
TGCGCCAGCACCGGCGGCTTTAGCGGGAGGGCCTCGTTAACGCAGTATTTT
CASTGGFSGRASLTQYF
>TRBJ1-1|-|-|TRBV28
TGTGCCAGCAGTTTGGGAGGGGTCGGGAACACTGAAGCTTTCTTT
CASSLGGVGNTEAFF
>TRBJ2-2|-|once|TRBV29-1
TGCAGCGTTGAGGGGGCTGTCACCGGGGAGCTGTTTTTT
CSVEGAVTGELFF
>TRBJ1-4|-|-|TRBV6-6
TGTGCCAGTTCCCGGGGACAAAGTAATGAAAAACTGTTTTTT
CASSRGQSNEKLFF
>TRBJ2-4|TRBD2|-|TRBV28
TGTGCCAGCAGTTTTGAGGATAGCGGGAGGGGAAACATTCAGTACTTC
CASSFEDSGRGNIQYF
>TRBJ2-7|TRBD2|-|TRBV5-6
TGTGCCAGCAGCTCCTTTTTCGCGGGAGGGCCTAGCTCCTACGAGCAGTACTTC
CASSSFFAGGPSSYEQYF
>TRBJ2-2|TRBD2|-|TRBV7-8
TGTGCCAGCAGCCCTAGGCGGCTAGCGGGACACCCCCCGAACACCGGGGAGCTGTTTTTT
CASSPRRLAGHPPNTGELFF
>TRBJ2-1|TRBD2|-|TRBV28
TGTGCCAGCAGTTTATCCCCAACGGGGAGGGTAGGCAATGAGCAGTTCTTC
CASSLSPTGRVGNEQFF
>TRBJ1-1|-|-|TRBV28
TGTGCCAGCAGTTTAAAAGGGGAGGGGCAGGGACAATCTGAAGCTTTCTTT
CASSLKGEGQGQSEAFF
>TRBJ1-1|-|-|TRBV2
TGTGCCAGCAACCAACTACAGGGTTTGCCTGAAGCTTTCTTT
CASNQLQGLPEAFF
>TRBJ1-1|TRBD1|-|TRBV19
TGTGCCAGTAGTTTCCCTCAGGGGGCTCTGAACACTGAAGCTTTCTTT
CASSFPQGALNTEAFF
>TRBJ1-2|TRBD1|-|TRBV27
TGTGCCAGCACCAATCCGGGACAGGGCCGCTATGGCTACACCTTC
CASTNPGQGRYGYTF
>TRBJ2-5|TRBD2|-|TRBV28
TGTGCCAGCAGTTTTTTGGCGGGAGGTGGAGAGACCCAGTACTTC
CASSFLAGGGETQYF
>TRBJ2-1|-|-|TRBV19
TGTGCCACCCTTCGTTTCCATGAGCAGTTCTTC
CATLRFHEQFF
>TRBJ2-1|TRBD2|-|TRBV7-6
TGTGCCAGCAGCACCGGGACTAGCGGGAGTTTCCTCTACAATGAGCAGTTCTTC
CASSTGTSGSFLYNEQFF
>TRBJ2-7|-|-|TRBV18
TGTGCCAGCTCACCACCCACGCGGATGTTTTACGAGCAGTACTTC
CASSPPTRMFYEQYF
>TRBJ2-7|-|-|TRBV7-2
TGTGCCAGCAGCTCTAATACCCGGGCCAAGGATTTTTACTCCCAGTACTTC
CASSSNTRAKDFYSQYF
>TRBJ1-2|-|-|TRBV4-1
TGCGCCAGCAGCCAAGACCCCCGCGTCGAGCCCCCTGGCTATGGCTACACCTTC
CASSQDPRVEPPGYGYTF
>TRBJ2-6|-|-|TRBV14
TGTGCCAGCAGCCAAGATGGGGCCGGGGCCAACGTCCTGACTTTC
CASSQDGAGANVLTF
>TRBJ2-3|-|-|TRBV13
TGTGCCAGCAGCAAAGGGGGGGTCGACACAGATACGCAGTATTTT
CASSKGGVDTDTQYF
>TRBJ1-3|-|-|TRBV6-4
TGTGCCAGCAGTCGTAGAGGTTCCAAGCCCATATATTTT
CASSRRGSKPIYF
>TRBJ2-3|TRBD2|-|TRBV9
TGTGCCAGCAGCGTCGGACTAGCGGGAGGGCTAGATACGCAGTATTTT
CASSVGLAGGLDTQYF
>TRBJ1-2|-|-|TRBV15
TGTGCCACCAGCGGAAAGAGTGTGGGACCGATTAACTATGGCTACACCTTC
CATSGKSVGPINYGYTF